The 8 T cell receptor beta chains below all came from one sample that was sequenced in a study of blood T cell repertoires in COVID-19. Here immunoSEQ multiplex PCR was the method, and the copy in TCRdb shows in-frame clones only, minus some. This sample has about 200,000 clones, with around 82% found just once. The sequenced sample was PBMCs or T cells enriched from blood (not recorded which). These receptors were obtained from a man between 40 and 49 years old who had recovered from COVID-19.

The chain combines TRBV24-1 with TRBJ1-6, with 9 bases fitting TRBD1. The J segment lost 8 bases and the V segment lost 3 bases, leaving 7 bases of the junction unmatched. There are 16 residues in the CDR3. From germline, CDR1 is KGHDR and CDR2 SFDVKD. CDR3 region: CATSDAGQGGDSPLHF. DNA for the CDR3: TGTGCCACCAGTGATGCGGGACAGGGTGGGGATTCACCCCTCCACTTT.

This clone was counted between two and nine times. CDR3: CASSFQGAQTEAFF. As DNA, the CDR3 is TGTGCCAGCAGTTTCCAGGGGGCACAAACTGAAGCTTTCTTT. The chain combines TRBV28 with TRBJ1-1, with TRBD1 matching 8 bases. The CDR3 has 14 amino acids. CDR1 and CDR2 (germline): MDHEN, SYDVKM. Losses at the gene ends were 3 bases for V and 5 bases for J; bases not matched to a gene: 5. The entire variable domain, with the rest obtained from reference TRBV28 and TRBJ1-1, is as follows: DVKVTQSSRYLVKRTGEKVFLECVQDMDHENMFWYRQDPGLGLRLIYFSYDVKMKEKGDIPEGYSVSREKKERFSLILESASTNQTSMYLCASSFQGAQTEAFFGQGTRLTVV.

The rearrangement links TRBV4-1 to TRBJ1-6, with a possible D match to TRBD1 (5 bases). Germline lookup yields CDR1 MGHRA and CDR2 YSYEKL. Deletions cut 0 bases from V and 7 bases from J, with 10 bases between. This CDR3 has 15 residues. This CDR3 reads CASSQDSGSNSPLHF. Written as DNA, the CDR3 is TGCGCCAGCAGCCAAGATTCAGGGTCCAATTCACCCCTCCACTTT.

The J gene is TRBJ2-1, the V gene TRBV4-3; weak D call: TRBD2 (7 bases). The V gene's germline CDR1 is LGHNA and CDR2 YSLEER. V lost 4 bases, J lost 0 bases, and 13 bases lay in between. CDR3 length: 16 residues. CDR3 nucleotides: TGCGCCAGCAGCCGGGGCGGGGGCGACTCCTACAATGAGCAGTTCTTC. It is translated as CASSRGGGDSYNEQFF.

The J gene is TRBJ2-3, the V gene TRBV6-5; TRBD1 might be the D (6 bases). Deletions cut 10 bases from V and 2 bases from J, with 19 bases between. Germline CDR1 MNHEY, CDR2 SVGAGI. This CDR3 is built from 15 residues. CDR3 bases: TGTGCCACCCGAATATTTACAGGGCCCACAGATACGCAGTATTTT. It is translated as CATRIFTGPTDTQYF.

The rearrangement links TRBV7-8 to TRBJ2-5; weak D call: TRBD1 (6 bases). CDR1 and CDR2 from the germline V gene are SGHVS and FQNEAQ. This CDR3 spans 15 amino acids. Trimming cost V 1 base and J 1 base, with 10 bases left between them. The CDR3 coding sequence is TGTGCCAGCAGCTTAGACAGGGCCCTCCAAGAGACCCAGTACTTC. Translated, it gives CASSLDRALQETQYF.

The V gene is TRBV13, the J gene TRBJ2-7; D is ambiguous. CDR1 PRHDT and CDR2 FYEKMQ come from the germline V gene (reference sequence). V was cut by 1 base and J by 1 base, with 11 bases left in between. CDR3 length: 15 amino acids. The CDR3 protein is CASSLASGDSYEQYF. Here the CDR3 DNA reads TGTGCCAGCAGCTTAGCGTCCGGAGATTCCTACGAGCAGTACTTC.

V gene TRBV30 combines with J gene TRBJ2-3, with D possibly being TRBD2 (7 bases). The germline V gene encodes CDR1 GTSNPN and CDR2 SVGIG (reference sequence). The CDR3 length is 17 residues. The V end was cut by 0 bases, the J end by 4 bases, with 20 bases between. The CDR3 region is CAWSVWGGRYQADTQYF. DNA for the CDR3: TGTGCCTGGAGTGTATGGGGGGGGCGGTACCAGGCAGATACGCAGTATTTT.